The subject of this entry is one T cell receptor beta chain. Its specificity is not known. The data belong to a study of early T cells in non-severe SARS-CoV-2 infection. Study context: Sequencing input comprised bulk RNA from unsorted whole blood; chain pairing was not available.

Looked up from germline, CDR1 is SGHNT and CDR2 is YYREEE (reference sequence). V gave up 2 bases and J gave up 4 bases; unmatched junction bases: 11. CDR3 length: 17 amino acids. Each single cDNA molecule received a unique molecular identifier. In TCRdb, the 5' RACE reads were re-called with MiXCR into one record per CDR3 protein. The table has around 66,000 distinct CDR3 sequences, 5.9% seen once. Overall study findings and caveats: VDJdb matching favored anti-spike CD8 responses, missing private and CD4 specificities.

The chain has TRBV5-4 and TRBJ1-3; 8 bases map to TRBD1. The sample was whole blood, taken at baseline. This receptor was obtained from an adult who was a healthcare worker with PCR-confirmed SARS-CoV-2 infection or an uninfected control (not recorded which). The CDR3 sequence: CASSFATGTGSGNTIYF. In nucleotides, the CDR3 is TGTGCCAGCAGCTTTGCCACCGGGACAGGCTCCGGAAACACCATATATTTT.